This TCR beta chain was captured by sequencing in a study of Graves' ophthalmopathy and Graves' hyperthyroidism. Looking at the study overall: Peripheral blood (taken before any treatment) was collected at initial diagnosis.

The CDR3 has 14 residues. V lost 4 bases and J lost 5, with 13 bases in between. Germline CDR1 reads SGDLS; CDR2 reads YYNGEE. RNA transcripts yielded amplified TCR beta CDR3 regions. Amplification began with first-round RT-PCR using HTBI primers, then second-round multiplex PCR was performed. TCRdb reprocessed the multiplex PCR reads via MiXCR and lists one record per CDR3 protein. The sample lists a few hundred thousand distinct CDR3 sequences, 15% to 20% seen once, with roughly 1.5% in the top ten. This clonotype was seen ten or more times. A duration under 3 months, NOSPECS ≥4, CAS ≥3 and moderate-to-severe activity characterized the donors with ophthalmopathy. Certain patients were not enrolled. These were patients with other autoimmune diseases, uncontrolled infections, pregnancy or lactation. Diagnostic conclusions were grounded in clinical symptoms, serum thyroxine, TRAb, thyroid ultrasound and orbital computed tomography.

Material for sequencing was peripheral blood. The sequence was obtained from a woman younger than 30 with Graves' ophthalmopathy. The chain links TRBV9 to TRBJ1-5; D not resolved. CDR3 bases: TGTGCCAGCAGCCTAGGAGCCGGCCATCAGCCCCAGCATTTT. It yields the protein CASSLGAGHQPQHF.